Listed here are 5 T cell receptor beta chains from one sample, sequenced in a study of T cell responses to AZD1222 COVID-19 vaccine. Here immunoSEQ multiplex PCR was the method, and the copy in TCRdb shows in-frame clones only, minus some. The sample carries approximately 140,000 clones, 94% recorded once. The specimen comprised peripheral blood, sampled on day 0 of AZD1222 vaccination. These receptor sequences come from an adult in good health.

V usage is TRBV19 and J usage is TRBJ1-2; D remains unclear. Germline V lookup: CDR1 LNHDA, CDR2 SQIVND (reference sequence). The CDR3 consists of 12 residues. Trimming took off 4 bases at V and 8 bases at J, with 11 bases between the two ends. DNA of the CDR3: TGTGCCAGTAGTACGGGGTATCGAGGCTACACCTTC. It specifies CASSTGYRGYTF.

The chain links TRBV9 to TRBJ2-5; TRBD2 aligns across 8 bases. This CDR3 is 16 amino acids long. Germline V gene sequence: CDR1 SGDLS, CDR2 YYNGEE. V gave up 4 bases and J gave up 2 bases; unmatched junction bases: 10. The CDR3 nucleotides are TGTGCCAGCAGCCCGACCCCAGCGGGAGAGCAAGAGACCCAGTACTTC. As protein: CASSPTPAGEQETQYF.

The chain is built from TRBV2 and TRBJ1-5; D is ambiguous. Germline CDR1 and CDR2: SNHLY and FYNNEI. This CDR3 is 15 amino acids long. V lost 7 bases and J 2 bases, leaving 15 bases between the germline ends. The CDR3 region is CASTLDGFGNQPQHF. The CDR3 bases are TGTGCCAGCACTTTGGACGGGTTTGGCAATCAGCCCCAGCATTTT.

The rearrangement links TRBV19 to TRBJ2-1; a possible D gene is TRBD2 (5 bases). The CDR3 runs 16 residues. V shed 7 bases and J shed 0 bases, with 16 bases lying between them. CDR1 LNHDA and CDR2 SQIVND come from the germline V gene (reference sequence). The CDR3 DNA is TGTGCCAGTAAACCGCCGGGGATGAGCTCCTACAATGAGCAGTTCTTC. It encodes CASKPPGMSSYNEQFF.

V is TRBV21-1 and J is TRBJ1-1. TRBV21-1 has pseudogene status. The CDR3 length is 17 residues. CDR3 bases: TGTGCCAGCAGCGAGACCTTTTGGACCCTTAGAGGGGCTGAAGCTTTCTTT. Protein sequence: CASSETFWTLRGAEAFF.